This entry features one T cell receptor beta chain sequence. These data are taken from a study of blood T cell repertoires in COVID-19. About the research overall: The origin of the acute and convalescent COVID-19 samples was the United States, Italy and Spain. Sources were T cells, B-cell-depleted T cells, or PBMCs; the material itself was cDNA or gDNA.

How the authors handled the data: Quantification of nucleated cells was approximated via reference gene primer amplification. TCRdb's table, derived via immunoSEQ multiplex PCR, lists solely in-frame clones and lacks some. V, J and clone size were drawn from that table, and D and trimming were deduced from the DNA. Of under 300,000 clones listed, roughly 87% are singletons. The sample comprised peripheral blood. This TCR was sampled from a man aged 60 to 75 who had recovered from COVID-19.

The CDR3 DNA sequence: TGTGCCAGCAGTGGGGGACAGGGAGTGGGCGAGCAGTACTTC. This translates into CASSGGQGVGEQYF. V gene TRBV2 combines with J gene TRBJ2-7; 9 nucleotides match TRBD1. The ends lost 4 bases at V and 6 bases at J; junction bases unmatched: 7. CDR1 is SNHLY, CDR2 FYNNEI, per germline. The CDR3 contains 14 residues.